This TCR beta chain came from a study of T and B cells in COVID-19 patients. V gave up 1 base and J gave up 7 bases; unmatched junction bases: 5. CDR1 and CDR2 (germline): DFQATT, SNEGSKA (reference sequence). The CDR3 is made up of 14 amino acids. Each TRB amplification used roughly 230-550 ng of genomic DNA from blood. Multiplex PCR with BIOMED2 TRB-A/B primer pools amplified TRB rearrangements. TCRdb recomputed calls from the multiplex PCR reads with MiXCR, one row per CDR3 protein. Of roughly 18,000 distinct CDR3 sequences detected, about 26% appear once; the ten largest clones hold around 4.5%. The receptor was derived from a human donor who had recovered from COVID-19. V usage is TRBV20-1 and J usage is TRBJ2-1; 9 nucleotides align to TRBD2. Sequenced: blood. The CDR3 sequence: CSARVGGGANEQFF. The CDR3 nucleotides are TGCAGTGCTAGAGTAGGCGGGGGGGCGAATGAGCAGTTCTTC.